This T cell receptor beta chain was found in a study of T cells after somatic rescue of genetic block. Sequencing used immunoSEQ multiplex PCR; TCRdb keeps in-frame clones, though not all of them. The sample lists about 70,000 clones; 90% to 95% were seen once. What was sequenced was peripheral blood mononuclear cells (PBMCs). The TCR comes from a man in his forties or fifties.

The CDR3: CASSLDGLAGAYEQYF. The CDR3 DNA reads TGCGCCAGCAGCTTGGATGGACTAGCGGGAGCCTACGAGCAGTACTTC. V usage is TRBV5-1 and J usage is TRBJ2-7; 13 positions agree with TRBD2. Germline V gene lookup returns CDR1 SGHRS and CDR2 YFSETQ. This CDR3 is 16 amino acids long. V lost 0 bases to trimming and J lost 2 bases; unmatched junction nucleotides: 2.